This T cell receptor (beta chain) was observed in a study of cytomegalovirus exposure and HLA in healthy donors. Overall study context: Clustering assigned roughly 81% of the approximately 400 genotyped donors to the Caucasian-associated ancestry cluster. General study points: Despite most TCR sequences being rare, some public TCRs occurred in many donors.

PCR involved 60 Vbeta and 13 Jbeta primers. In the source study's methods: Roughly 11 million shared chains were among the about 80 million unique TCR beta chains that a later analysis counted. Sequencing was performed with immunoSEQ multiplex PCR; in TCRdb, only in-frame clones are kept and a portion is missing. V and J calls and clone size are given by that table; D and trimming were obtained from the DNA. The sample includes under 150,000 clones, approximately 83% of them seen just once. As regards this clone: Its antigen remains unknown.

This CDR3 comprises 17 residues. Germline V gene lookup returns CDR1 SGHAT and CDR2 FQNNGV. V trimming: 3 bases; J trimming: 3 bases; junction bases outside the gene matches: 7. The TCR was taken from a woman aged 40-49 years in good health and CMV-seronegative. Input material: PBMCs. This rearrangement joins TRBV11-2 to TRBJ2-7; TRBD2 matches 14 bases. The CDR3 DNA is TGTGCCAGCAGCTTGGGGACTAGCGGGAGCTCTCTCTACGAGCAGTACTTC. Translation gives CASSLGTSGSSLYEQYF.